Below are 7 T cell receptor beta chains sequenced from a single sample in a study of human T cells and chemical hapten exposure. MiXCR, run by TCRdb on the RACE reads, gives a single entry per CDR3 protein. The repertoire holds around 45,000 distinct CDR3 sequences, with about 4.8% as singletons. Time point meaning: healthy volunteer bleed at 2 weeks. Unfractionated whole blood was the source from which total RNA was extracted. Input material: whole blood. These receptors all stem from a human donor in good health. Some clones in this sample may be carry-over from other donors' samples.

In this sample, this clonotype turned up many times. The chain combines TRBV27 with TRBJ1-1; no clear D. Germline CDR1 reads MNHEY; CDR2 reads SMNVEV (reference sequence). This CDR3 comprises 12 residues. The V gene lost 8 bases and the J gene lost 0 bases, with 7 bases spanning the gap. The CDR3 sequence is CASEGLNTEAFF. The CDR3 DNA is TGTGCCAGCGAGGGCCTGAACACTGAAGCTTTCTTT.

This clonotype came up many times. DNA for the CDR3: TGTGCCAGCAGTTATTTTTCTCCTCCCGGGACAACGGGGGGAAGAAGGACCCAGTACTTC. Its protein is CASSYFSPPGTTGGRRTQYF. The gene calls are TRBV6-5 and TRBJ2-5; D might be TRBD2 (7 bases). V gave up 3 bases and J gave up 7 bases, with 33 bases separating them. Germline V gene lookup returns CDR1 MNHEY and CDR2 SVGAGI. This CDR3 region has 20 residues.

About this clonotype: Just one base apart from a much larger clone, this may be a read error. The chain employs TRBV25-1 and TRBJ2-2; TRBD1 is a possible D gene (6 bases). The V end was cut by 10 bases, the J end by 6 bases, with 9 bases between. The CDR3 totals 11 residues. Germline-derived CDR1 and CDR2 are MGHDK and SYGVNS. CDR3: CAIRGAGELFF. In nucleotides, the CDR3 is TGTGCCATCAGGGGAGCCGGGGAGCTGTTTTTT.

This clonotype was detected ten times or more. The rearrangement joins TRBV5-1 to TRBJ2-1, with TRBD1 identical over 9 bases. J lost 7 bases, V lost 7 bases, and 9 bases had no gene match. The germline CDR1 and CDR2 sequences are SGHRS and YFSETQ. This CDR3 comprises 14 residues. The CDR3 DNA follows: TGCGCCAGCCGGACAGGGGACCCATTGAATGAGCAGTTCTTC. Encoded protein: CASRTGDPLNEQFF.

This clonotype was observed at least ten times. The chain combines TRBV10-1 with TRBJ2-7; a weak D match, TRBD1 (6 bases). Germline lookup yields CDR1 WNHNN and CDR2 SYGVQD (reference sequence). Deletions cut 0 bases from V and 9 bases from J, with 12 bases between. This CDR3 comprises 13 residues. DNA of the CDR3: TGCGCCAGCAGTGAGTCGGGGGCCGGGGCGCAGTACTTC. Amino acids: CASSESGAGAQYF.

This clonotype was counted at least ten times. The chain uses TRBV24-1 and TRBJ2-2, with 8 bases identical to TRBD1. The germline gives CDR1 KGHDR, CDR2 SFDVKD. The CDR3 spans 13 residues. The V gene end was trimmed by 6 bases and the J gene end by 10 bases; junction bases not matched to a gene: 6. For the CDR3, the DNA is TGTGCCACCAGTAATCCGGGACAGGTGGAGCTGTTTTTT. Translation: CATSNPGQVELFF.

This clonotype was counted at least ten times. The CDR3 region is CASSLLNSPLHF. As DNA, the CDR3 is TGTGCCAGCAGTTTACTCAATTCACCCCTCCACTTT. This chain connects TRBV27 to TRBJ1-6, with D unclear. V was trimmed by 2 bases and J by 7 bases, leaving 3 bases between them. Germline CDR1 and CDR2: MNHEY and SMNVEV (reference sequence). The CDR3 is 12 residues long.